These T cell receptor beta chains were read from a single sample in a study of molecular identifiers for immune sequencing clone quantification. MiXCR was run by TCRdb on the PCR reads, yielding one entry per CDR3 protein. This table holds more than 450,000 distinct CDR3 sequences, about 22% found once. Material for sequencing was naive CD8+ T cells from blood, with Jurkat cell RNA spiked in. Source of these receptors: a human donor in good health. Some libraries in this study had Jurkat cell RNA spiked in. CDR3s include the opening cysteine and the closing phenylalanine or tryptophan. Fields, in order: J gene, V gene, clone size, D gene, CDR3 DNA, CDR3 protein. D genes are given only for firm matches. Size is omitted from some rows. Given values are once, few, many or a class for expanded clones.

j_call: TRBJ2-1; v_call: TRBV5-3; clone_size: -; d_call: -; cdr3_nt: TGTGCCAGCAGCTCGGACCGGACAGATAACAATGAGCAGTTCTTC; cdr3_aa: CASSSDRTDNNEQFF
j_call: TRBJ2-7; v_call: TRBV27; clone_size: many; d_call: -; cdr3_nt: TGTGCCAGCAGTTTAGGGTTCGGGTACGAGCAGTACTTC; cdr3_aa: CASSLGFGYEQYF
j_call: TRBJ2-1; v_call: TRBV27; clone_size: many; d_call: -; cdr3_nt: TGTGCCAGCAGTTTAAATGGCAATGAGCAGTTCTTC; cdr3_aa: CASSLNGNEQFF
j_call: TRBJ1-2; v_call: TRBV3-1; clone_size: -; d_call: -; cdr3_nt: TGTGCCAGCAGCCCCGGTCGAACCCACTATGGCTACACCTTC; cdr3_aa: CASSPGRTHYGYTF
j_call: TRBJ2-5; v_call: TRBV12-3/TRBV12-4; clone_size: many; d_call: -; cdr3_nt: TGTGCCAGCAGTTTACACCTACAAGAGACCCAGTACTTC; cdr3_aa: CASSLHLQETQYF
j_call: TRBJ2-3; v_call: TRBV6-2/TRBV6-3; clone_size: -; d_call: TRBD2; cdr3_nt: TGTGCCAGCAGTCCCCGGGGAGCGGGGGTTCCCACAGATACGCAGTATTTT; cdr3_aa: CASSPRGAGVPTDTQYF
j_call: TRBJ1-1; v_call: TRBV28; clone_size: few; d_call: -; cdr3_nt: TGTGCCAGCAACCTCTGGGACTCCATGAACACTGAAGCTTTCTTT; cdr3_aa: CASNLWDSMNTEAFF
j_call: TRBJ1-1; v_call: TRBV27; clone_size: -; d_call: TRBD1; cdr3_nt: TGTGCCAGCAGTCGACAGGGTACGCACACTGAAGCTTTCTTT; cdr3_aa: CASSRQGTHTEAFF
j_call: TRBJ1-2; v_call: TRBV7-9; clone_size: -; d_call: TRBD1; cdr3_nt: TGTGCCAGCACCCAGGGGGGGGCCGTCTATGGCTACACCTTC; cdr3_aa: CASTQGGAVYGYTF
j_call: TRBJ2-7; v_call: TRBV20-1; clone_size: many; d_call: -; cdr3_nt: TGCAGTGCTCCTGAGGACGGGAGTGACGAGCAGTACTTC; cdr3_aa: CSAPEDGSDEQYF
j_call: TRBJ2-3; v_call: TRBV7-2; clone_size: many; d_call: TRBD2; cdr3_nt: TGTGCCAGCAGCCAGCCGACTAGCGGGGTGCCGGGAGATACGCAGTATTTT; cdr3_aa: CASSQPTSGVPGDTQYF
j_call: TRBJ2-1; v_call: TRBV5-1; clone_size: -; d_call: -; cdr3_nt: TGCGCCAGCAGCTTAACAACAGCATCCTACAATGAGCAGTTCTTC; cdr3_aa: CASSLTTASYNEQFF
j_call: TRBJ2-1; v_call: TRBV6-1; clone_size: -; d_call: TRBD2; cdr3_nt: TGTGCCACCTATAGCGGGAGAGCGGGGAATGAGCAGTTCTTC; cdr3_aa: CATYSGRAGNEQFF
j_call: TRBJ2-7; v_call: TRBV20-1; clone_size: many; d_call: -; cdr3_nt: TGCAGTGCTAGAGCTGACAGGACCCCGTCCTACGAGCAGTACTTC; cdr3_aa: CSARADRTPSYEQYF
j_call: TRBJ1-1; v_call: TRBV6-6; clone_size: many; d_call: -; cdr3_nt: TGTGCCAGCAGTTATGGAGAGGGCGCTGAAGCTTTCTTT; cdr3_aa: CASSYGEGAEAFF
j_call: TRBJ2-7; v_call: TRBV30; clone_size: -; d_call: TRBD2; cdr3_nt: TGTGCCTGGAGTGTCCTAGCGGGGGGGTTCTACGAGCAGTACTTC; cdr3_aa: CAWSVLAGGFYEQYF
j_call: TRBJ2-5; v_call: TRBV6-2/TRBV6-3; clone_size: many; d_call: -; cdr3_nt: TGTGCCAGCACCTTGTCACCTGTCAAGAAAGAGACCCAGTACTTC; cdr3_aa: CASTLSPVKKETQYF
j_call: TRBJ1-1; v_call: TRBV11-2; clone_size: few; d_call: -; cdr3_nt: TGTGCCAGCAGTTTAGAGGGTCACTACACTGAAGCTTTCTTT; cdr3_aa: CASSLEGHYTEAFF
j_call: TRBJ1-4; v_call: TRBV12-3/TRBV12-4; clone_size: -; d_call: -; cdr3_nt: TGTGCCAGCAGTCCCGGACCGAGGGAAAAACTGTTTTTT; cdr3_aa: CASSPGPREKLFF
j_call: TRBJ1-5; v_call: TRBV4-1; clone_size: many; d_call: -; cdr3_nt: TGCGCCAGCAGCAAATGGGGGGATAGCAATCAGCCCCAGCATTTT; cdr3_aa: CASSKWGDSNQPQHF
j_call: TRBJ2-7; v_call: TRBV7-6; clone_size: -; d_call: TRBD2; cdr3_nt: TGTGCCAGCAGCTTAGACATACCCGCGACTAGCGGGGGGTACCCTACGGTCTCCGAGCAGTACTTC; cdr3_aa: CASSLDIPATSGGYPTVSEQYF
j_call: TRBJ1-5; v_call: TRBV27; clone_size: many; d_call: -; cdr3_nt: TGTGCCAGCAGCCTGAGTAGCAATCAGCCCCAGCATTTT; cdr3_aa: CASSLSSNQPQHF
j_call: TRBJ2-7; v_call: TRBV10-3; clone_size: many; d_call: -; cdr3_nt: TGTGCCATCAGTGGGGGAAACTACGAGCAGTACTTC; cdr3_aa: CAISGGNYEQYF
j_call: TRBJ2-2; v_call: TRBV20-1; clone_size: many; d_call: TRBD1; cdr3_nt: TGCAGTGCTTCGCCGGGACAGGGGAGGAACACCGGGGAGCTGTTTTTT; cdr3_aa: CSASPGQGRNTGELFF
j_call: TRBJ1-6; v_call: TRBV7-2; clone_size: many; d_call: TRBD1; cdr3_nt: TGTGCCAGCAGCAACAGGGGAGATAATTCACCCCTCCACTTT; cdr3_aa: CASSNRGDNSPLHF
j_call: TRBJ2-5; v_call: TRBV7-9; clone_size: -; d_call: TRBD1; cdr3_nt: TGTGCCGGCAGTCCCCCAGGTCAGGGACAGTTTTTCGCCCAGTACTTC; cdr3_aa: CAGSPPGQGQFFAQYF
j_call: TRBJ1-4; v_call: TRBV7-6; clone_size: -; d_call: -; cdr3_nt: TGTGCCAGCAGCTTAGTGATACAGCCTGCAACTAATGAAAAACTGTTTTTT; cdr3_aa: CASSLVIQPATNEKLFF
j_call: TRBJ2-6; v_call: TRBV2; clone_size: many; d_call: TRBD1; cdr3_nt: TGTGCCAGCAGTTGGACAGGCCCCACCTCTGGGGCCAACGTCCTGACTTTC; cdr3_aa: CASSWTGPTSGANVLTF
j_call: TRBJ2-7; v_call: TRBV11-2; clone_size: few; d_call: -; cdr3_nt: TGTGCCAGCAGCTTAGGGACAGTCCAGTACGAGCAGTACTTC; cdr3_aa: CASSLGTVQYEQYF
j_call: TRBJ2-1; v_call: TRBV6-5; clone_size: few; d_call: -; cdr3_nt: TGTGCCAGCAGGGCGGGACAGAACTCCTACAATGAGCAGTTCTTC; cdr3_aa: CASRAGQNSYNEQFF
j_call: TRBJ2-7; v_call: TRBV27; clone_size: many; d_call: TRBD1; cdr3_nt: TGTGCCAGCAGCACTGGGACAGGCGGGTGGTACGAGCAGTACTTC; cdr3_aa: CASSTGTGGWYEQYF
j_call: TRBJ2-1; v_call: TRBV20-1; clone_size: few; d_call: TRBD1; cdr3_nt: TGCAGTGCTAGGGGACAGTACAATGAGCAGTTCTTC; cdr3_aa: CSARGQYNEQFF
j_call: TRBJ2-7; v_call: TRBV5-6; clone_size: -; d_call: -; cdr3_nt: TGTGCCAGCAGCTTGCTTTCGGGCTACGAGCAGTACTTC; cdr3_aa: CASSLLSGYEQYF
j_call: TRBJ1-1; v_call: TRBV27; clone_size: few; d_call: -; cdr3_nt: TGTGCCAGCAGTCCACTCTCCGTAATAGGGGCAATGAACACTGAAGCTTTCTTT; cdr3_aa: CASSPLSVIGAMNTEAFF
j_call: TRBJ1-5; v_call: TRBV4-2; clone_size: many; d_call: TRBD1; cdr3_nt: TGTGCCAGCAGCCAAGGGGACAGGGGATCTCAGCCCCAGCATTTT; cdr3_aa: CASSQGDRGSQPQHF
j_call: TRBJ2-1; v_call: TRBV24-1; clone_size: many; d_call: -; cdr3_nt: TGTGCCACCACGGGACACACGGAGGATGAGCAGTTCTTC; cdr3_aa: CATTGHTEDEQFF
j_call: TRBJ2-1; v_call: TRBV6-5; clone_size: few; d_call: TRBD2; cdr3_nt: TGTGCCAGCTTGCTAGTGGTAGCGGGCGGTTACAATGAGCAGTTCTTC; cdr3_aa: CASLLVVAGGYNEQFF
j_call: TRBJ2-3; v_call: TRBV6-2/TRBV6-3; clone_size: -; d_call: -; cdr3_nt: TGTGCCAGCAGCCTCCAGCTAAGCACAGATACGCAGTATTTT; cdr3_aa: CASSLQLSTDTQYF
j_call: TRBJ1-2; v_call: TRBV2; clone_size: -; d_call: -; cdr3_nt: TGTGCCAGCTTTGGCTATGGCTACACCTTC; cdr3_aa: CASFGYGYTF
j_call: TRBJ1-3; v_call: TRBV7-9; clone_size: few; d_call: -; cdr3_nt: TGTGCCAGCAGCTTTGAGGGCGCGGGCCAACGTTACGGAAACACCATATATTTT; cdr3_aa: CASSFEGAGQRYGNTIYF
j_call: TRBJ2-2; v_call: TRBV11-2; clone_size: few; d_call: TRBD2; cdr3_nt: TGTGCCAGCAGCTCAACTAGCGGGAAGAACACCGGGGAGCTGTTTTTT; cdr3_aa: CASSSTSGKNTGELFF
j_call: TRBJ1-1; v_call: TRBV6-5; clone_size: many; d_call: -; cdr3_nt: TGTGCCAGCTCTCCCAGGGGAGGGGCTGAAGCTTTCTTT; cdr3_aa: CASSPRGGAEAFF
j_call: TRBJ2-7; v_call: TRBV24-1; clone_size: -; d_call: TRBD2; cdr3_nt: TGTGCCACCAGTGGGTGGACTAGCGGAACCTACGAGCAGTACTTC; cdr3_aa: CATSGWTSGTYEQYF
j_call: TRBJ1-1; v_call: TRBV24-1; clone_size: many; d_call: TRBD1; cdr3_nt: TGTGCCACCAGTGATTCGGGACAGGGGAGCACTGAAGCTTTCTTT; cdr3_aa: CATSDSGQGSTEAFF
j_call: TRBJ2-5; v_call: TRBV12-3/TRBV12-4; clone_size: -; d_call: TRBD1; cdr3_nt: TGTGCCAGCAGTTCACAGGGGGCGGAGTACTTC; cdr3_aa: CASSSQGAEYF
j_call: TRBJ2-7; v_call: TRBV20-1; clone_size: -; d_call: -; cdr3_nt: TGCAGTGCTTCCGGGACTGAATCCTACGAGCAGTACTTC; cdr3_aa: CSASGTESYEQYF
j_call: TRBJ2-5; v_call: TRBV28; clone_size: many; d_call: TRBD2; cdr3_nt: TGTGCCAGCAGTCCCCTATCGGGACTAGCGGGAGATGGGGAGACCCAGTACTTC; cdr3_aa: CASSPLSGLAGDGETQYF
j_call: TRBJ2-3; v_call: TRBV19; clone_size: many; d_call: TRBD1; cdr3_nt: TGTGCCAGTACCGAGGACAGGACCCTCACAGATACGCAGTATTTT; cdr3_aa: CASTEDRTLTDTQYF
j_call: TRBJ1-1; v_call: TRBV7-9; clone_size: many; d_call: -; cdr3_nt: TGTGCCAGCAGGGAGGGCCCTGAAGCTTTCTTT; cdr3_aa: CASREGPEAFF